The next 10 T cell receptor beta chains were all read from a single sample in a study of blood T cell repertoires in COVID-19. Sequenced by immunoSEQ multiplex PCR; TCRdb stores in-frame clones only, minus some. The table includes roughly 150,000 clones, about 83% detected once. Source material: peripheral blood. These receptors all stem from an elderly woman with COVID-19, enrolled during active disease.

V and J are TRBV7-6 and TRBJ2-3; 9 positions match TRBD1. This CDR3 spans 16 amino acids. Germline CDR1 reads SGHVS; CDR2 reads FNYEAQ. Trimming took 0 bases from V and 3 from J; bases not matched to a gene: 4. CDR3 amino acids: CASSLAPGTGTDTQYF. CDR3 DNA: TGTGCCAGCAGCTTAGCCCCCGGGACAGGGACAGATACGCAGTATTTT. Filled out from reference TRBV7-6 and TRBJ2-3, the complete variable domain reads GAGVSQSPRYKVTKRGQDVALRCDPISGHVSLYWYRQALGQGPEFLTYFNYEAQQDKSGLPNDRFSAERPEGSISTLTIQRTEQRDSAMYRCASSLAPGTGTDTQYFGPGTRLTVL.

This clone was seen only once. The chain joins TRBV9 to TRBJ2-2, with a weak D call TRBD2 (6 bases). The CDR3 has 15 residues. CDR1 and CDR2 (germline): SGDLS, YYNGEE. V lost 4 bases, J lost 5 bases, and 15 bases lay in between. The CDR3 DNA follows: TGTGCCAGCAGCAACCGCGACGGGGGAACCGGGGAGCTGTTTTTT. This encodes CASSNRDGGTGELFF.

The genes are TRBV6-5 and TRBJ1-2; 7 bases agree with TRBD1. With V trimmed by 6 bases and J by 2 bases, 9 bases remained unmatched. This CDR3 has 15 residues. Germline V gene lookup returns CDR1 MNHEY and CDR2 SVGAGI. CDR3 in amino acids: CASRGWGQTNYGYTF. The CDR3 bases are TGTGCCAGCAGGGGGTGGGGACAGACAAACTATGGCTACACCTTC.

This clone was detected once. The chain joins TRBV6-5 to TRBJ1-1; D is possibly TRBD1 (6 bases). CDR1 is MNHEY, CDR2 SVGAGI, per germline. This CDR3 is 14 amino acids long. Trimming cost V 7 bases and J 3 bases, with 15 bases left between them. The DNA of the CDR3 is TGTGCCAGCAAGAACAGGGAAGAGTACACTGAAGCTTTCTTT. This translates into CASKNREEYTEAFF.

The chain recombines TRBV28 with TRBJ2-1; 13 nucleotides agree with TRBD2. J lost 10 bases, V lost 5 bases, and 20 bases had no gene match. Germline V gives CDR1 MDHEN, CDR2 SYDVKM. The CDR3 sequence is 19 residues long. The CDR3 nucleotides read TGTGCCAGCAGTAGACCGGGACTAGCGGGAAACCTGAATGGGAAAGAGCAGTTCTTC. Translating gives CASSRPGLAGNLNGKEQFF.

The chain carries TRBV11-2 and TRBJ1-2, with D hard to call. This CDR3 has 13 amino acids. The germline V gene has CDR1 SGHAT and CDR2 FQNNGV. The V end lost 5 bases, the J end lost 3 bases, and 10 bases lay between the germline ends. The CDR3, as DNA: TGTGCCAGCAGCCCGGGGTACGACTATGGCTACACCTTC. Its protein is CASSPGYDYGYTF.

The rearrangement links TRBV2 to TRBJ1-1, with D possibly being TRBD1 (6 bases). The V end lost 6 bases, the J end lost 3 bases, and 11 bases lay between the germline ends. The CDR3 extends over 13 amino acids. CDR1 and CDR2 from the germline V gene are SNHLY and FYNNEI. The CDR3 sequence: CASREQGYTEAFF. DNA for the CDR3: TGTGCCAGCAGGGAACAGGGTTACACTGAAGCTTTCTTT.

This chain joins TRBV27 and TRBJ1-6; D gene uncertain. The V gene's germline CDR1 is MNHEY and CDR2 SMNVEV (reference sequence). V was clipped by 5 bases and J by 8 bases, with 7 bases between them. The CDR3 contains 12 residues. This CDR3 reads CASSLRHSPLHF. CDR3 DNA: TGTGCCAGCAGTCTGAGGCATTCACCCCTCCACTTT.

The chain has TRBV9 and TRBJ2-2, with a weak D call TRBD1 (5 bases). The germline CDR1 and CDR2 sequences are SGDLS and YYNGEE. The CDR3 spans 15 residues. V lost 0 bases, J lost 5 bases, and 11 bases lay in between. The CDR3 DNA reads TGTGCCAGCAGCGTAGAACCAGGGTTGACCGGGGAGCTGTTTTTT. It is translated as CASSVEPGLTGELFF.

The J gene is TRBJ1-3, the V gene TRBV12-3 or TRBV12-4, with 10 bases aligning to TRBD1. Unmatched junction bases numbered 3, after V lost 5 bases and J lost 11 bases. The CDR3 is 12 residues long. The CDR3 DNA is TGTGCCAGCAGTGGGGGGACAGGGGCCATATATTTT. This codes for CASSGGTGAIYF.